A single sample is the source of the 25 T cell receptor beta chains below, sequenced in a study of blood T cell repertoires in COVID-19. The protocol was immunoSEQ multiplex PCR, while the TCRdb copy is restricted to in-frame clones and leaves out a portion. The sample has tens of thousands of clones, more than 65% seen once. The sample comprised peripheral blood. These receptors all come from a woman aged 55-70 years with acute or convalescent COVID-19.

CDR3 sequence reads: CASTRPSAPYEQYF. CDR3 sequence (DNA): TGTGCCAGCACCCGACCGAGCGCGCCCTACGAGCAGTACTTC. V is TRBV6-5 and J is TRBJ2-7; D is unresolved. The V end was cut by 7 bases, the J end by 2 bases, with 15 bases between. The V gene's germline CDR1 is MNHEY and CDR2 SVGAGI. CDR3 size: 14 residues.

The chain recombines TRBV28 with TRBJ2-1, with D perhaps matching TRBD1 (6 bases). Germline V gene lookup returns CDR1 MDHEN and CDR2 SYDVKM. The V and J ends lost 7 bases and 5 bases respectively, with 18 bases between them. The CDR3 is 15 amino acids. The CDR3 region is CASTRPGHSNNEQFF. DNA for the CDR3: TGTGCCAGCACCCGACCGGGACACTCAAACAATGAGCAGTTCTTC.

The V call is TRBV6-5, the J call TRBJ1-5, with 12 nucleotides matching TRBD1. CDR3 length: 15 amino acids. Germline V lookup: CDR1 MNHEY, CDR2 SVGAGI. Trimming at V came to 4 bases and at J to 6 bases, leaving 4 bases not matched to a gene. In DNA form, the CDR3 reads TGTGCCAGCAGTTCGGGGGGACAGGGGGCTCAGCCCCAGCATTTT. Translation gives CASSSGGQGAQPQHF.

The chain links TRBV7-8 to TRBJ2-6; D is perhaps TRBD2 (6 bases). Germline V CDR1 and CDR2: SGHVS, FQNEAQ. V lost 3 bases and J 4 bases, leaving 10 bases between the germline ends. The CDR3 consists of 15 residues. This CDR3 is CASSLGGSGANVLTF. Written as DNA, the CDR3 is TGTGCCAGCAGCTTGGGGGGTTCCGGGGCCAACGTCCTGACTTTC.

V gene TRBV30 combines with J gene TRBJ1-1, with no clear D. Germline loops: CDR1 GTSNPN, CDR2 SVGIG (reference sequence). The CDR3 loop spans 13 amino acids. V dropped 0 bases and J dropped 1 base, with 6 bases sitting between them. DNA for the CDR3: TGTGCCTGGAGTGTATCAGAGAACACTGAAGCTTTCTTT. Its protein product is CAWSVSENTEAFF.

CDR3 sequence reads: CASSPAGTGRNEQYF. CDR3 in DNA: TGTGCCAGCAGCCCAGCCGGGACAGGGAGAAACGAGCAGTACTTC. This chain connects TRBV28 to TRBJ2-7; TRBD1 agrees at 9 bases. The V gene end was trimmed by 6 bases and the J gene end by 5 bases; junction bases not matched to a gene: 11. Germline values: CDR1 MDHEN, CDR2 SYDVKM. CDR3 length equals 15 residues.

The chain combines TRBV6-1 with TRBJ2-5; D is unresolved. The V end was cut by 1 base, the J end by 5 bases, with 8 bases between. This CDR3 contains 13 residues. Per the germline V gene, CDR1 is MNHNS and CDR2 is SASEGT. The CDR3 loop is CASSEGHGETQYF. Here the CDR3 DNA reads TGTGCCAGCAGTGAAGGCCACGGGGAGACCCAGTACTTC.

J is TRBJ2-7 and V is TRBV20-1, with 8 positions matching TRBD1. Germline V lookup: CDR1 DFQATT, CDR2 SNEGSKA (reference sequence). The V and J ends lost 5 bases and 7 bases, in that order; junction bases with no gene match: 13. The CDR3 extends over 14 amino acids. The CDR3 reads CSARGTGARGEQYF. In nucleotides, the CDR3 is TGCAGTGCTCGTGGGACAGGCGCCCGCGGGGAGCAGTACTTC.

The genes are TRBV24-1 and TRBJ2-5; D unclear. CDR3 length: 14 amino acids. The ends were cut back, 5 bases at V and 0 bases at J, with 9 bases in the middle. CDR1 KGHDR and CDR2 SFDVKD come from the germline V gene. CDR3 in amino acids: CATSGPAYQETQYF. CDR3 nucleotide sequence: TGTGCCACCAGTGGTCCAGCGTACCAAGAGACCCAGTACTTC.

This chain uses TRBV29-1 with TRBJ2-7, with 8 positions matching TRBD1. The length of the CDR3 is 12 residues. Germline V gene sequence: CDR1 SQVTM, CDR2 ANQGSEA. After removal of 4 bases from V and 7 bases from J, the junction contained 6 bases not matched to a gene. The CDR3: CSVAGTGREQYF. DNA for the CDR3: TGCAGCGTTGCCGGGACAGGTAGGGAGCAGTACTTC.

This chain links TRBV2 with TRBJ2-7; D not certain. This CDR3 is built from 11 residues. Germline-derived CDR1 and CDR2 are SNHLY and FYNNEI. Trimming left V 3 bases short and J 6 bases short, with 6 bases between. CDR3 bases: TGTGCCAGCAGTGACCGGTTCGAGCAGTACTTC. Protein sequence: CASSDRFEQYF. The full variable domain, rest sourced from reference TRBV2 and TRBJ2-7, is EPEVTQTPSHQVTQMGQEVILRCVPISNHLYFYWYRQILGQKVEFLVSFYNNEISEKSEIFDDQFSVERPDGSNFTLKIRSTKLEDSAMYFCASSDRFEQYFGPGTRLTVT.

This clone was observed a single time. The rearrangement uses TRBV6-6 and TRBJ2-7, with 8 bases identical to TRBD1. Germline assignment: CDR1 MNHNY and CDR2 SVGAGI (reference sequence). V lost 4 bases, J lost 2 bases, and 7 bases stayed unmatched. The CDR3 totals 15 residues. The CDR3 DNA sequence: TGTGCCAGCAGTTCGGGGACAGGTGGGACCTACGAGCAGTACTTC. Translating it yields CASSSGTGGTYEQYF.

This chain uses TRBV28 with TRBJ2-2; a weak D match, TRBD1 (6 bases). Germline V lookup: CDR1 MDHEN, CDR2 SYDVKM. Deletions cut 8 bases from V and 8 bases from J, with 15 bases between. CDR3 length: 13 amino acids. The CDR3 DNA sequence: TGTGCCAGCTGCAACAGGGCGGTGGGGGAGCTGTTTTTT. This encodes CASCNRAVGELFF.

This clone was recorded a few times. CDR3 sequence: CASSFHGQGTTDTQYF. In DNA, the CDR3 is TGTGCCAGCAGCTTCCATGGACAGGGGACGACAGATACGCAGTATTTT. V gene TRBV7-3 combines with J gene TRBJ2-3, with 9 bases fitting TRBD1. J was trimmed by 3 bases and V by 3 bases; bases with no gene match: 7. Per germline, CDR1 SGHTA and CDR2 FQGTGA. The CDR3 is 16 amino acids.

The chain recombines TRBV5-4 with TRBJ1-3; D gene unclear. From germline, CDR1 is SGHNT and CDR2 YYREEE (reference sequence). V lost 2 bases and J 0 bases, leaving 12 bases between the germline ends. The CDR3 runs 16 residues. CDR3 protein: CASSLGGSGSGNTIYF. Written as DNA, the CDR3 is TGTGCCAGCAGCTTAGGAGGGAGCGGCTCTGGAAACACCATATATTTT.

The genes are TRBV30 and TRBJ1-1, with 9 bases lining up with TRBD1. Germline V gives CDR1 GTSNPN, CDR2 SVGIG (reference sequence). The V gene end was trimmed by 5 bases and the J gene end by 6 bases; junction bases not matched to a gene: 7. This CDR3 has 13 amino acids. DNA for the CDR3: TGTGCCTGGGCCCAGGACAGGGGCGCTGAAGCTTTCTTT. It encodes CAWAQDRGAEAFF. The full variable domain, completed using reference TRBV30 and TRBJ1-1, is SQTIHQWPATLVQPVGSPLSLECTVEGTSNPNLYWYRQAAGRGLQLLFYSVGIGQISSEVPQNLSASRPQDRQFILSSKKLLLSDSGFYLCAWAQDRGAEAFFGQGTRLTVV.

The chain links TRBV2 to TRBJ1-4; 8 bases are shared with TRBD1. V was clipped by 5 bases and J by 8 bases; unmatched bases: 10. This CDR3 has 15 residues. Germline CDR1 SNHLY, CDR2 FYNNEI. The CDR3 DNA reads TGTGCCAGCAGTCCATCGGGACAGGTGTCGGAAAAACTGTTTTTT. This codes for CASSPSGQVSEKLFF.

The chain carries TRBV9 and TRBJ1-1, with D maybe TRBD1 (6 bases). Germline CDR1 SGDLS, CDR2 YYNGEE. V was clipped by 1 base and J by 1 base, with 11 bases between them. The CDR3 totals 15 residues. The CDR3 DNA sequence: TGTGCCAGCAGCGTAACAGGGACAACGAACACTGAAGCTTTCTTT. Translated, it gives CASSVTGTTNTEAFF.

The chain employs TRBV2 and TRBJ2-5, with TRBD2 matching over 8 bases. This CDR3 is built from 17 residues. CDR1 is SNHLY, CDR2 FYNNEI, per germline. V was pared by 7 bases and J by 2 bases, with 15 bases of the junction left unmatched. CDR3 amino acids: CASNPLGSGGPQETQYF. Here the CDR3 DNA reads TGTGCCAGCAATCCCCTCGGCAGCGGGGGCCCTCAAGAGACCCAGTACTTC.

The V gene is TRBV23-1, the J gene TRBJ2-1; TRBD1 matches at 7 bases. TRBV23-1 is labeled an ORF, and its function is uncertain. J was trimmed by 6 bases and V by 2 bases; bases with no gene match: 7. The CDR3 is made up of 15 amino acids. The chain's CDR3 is CASSQQTGKCNEQFF. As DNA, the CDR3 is TGCGCCAGCAGTCAACAGACAGGGAAGTGCAATGAGCAGTTCTTC.

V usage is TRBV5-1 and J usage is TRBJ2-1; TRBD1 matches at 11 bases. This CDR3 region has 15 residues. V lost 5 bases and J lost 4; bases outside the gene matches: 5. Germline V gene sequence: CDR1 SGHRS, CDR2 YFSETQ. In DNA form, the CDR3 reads TGCGCCAGCAGTCCCGGGACAGGGGGGTACAATGAGCAGTTCTTC. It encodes CASSPGTGGYNEQFF.

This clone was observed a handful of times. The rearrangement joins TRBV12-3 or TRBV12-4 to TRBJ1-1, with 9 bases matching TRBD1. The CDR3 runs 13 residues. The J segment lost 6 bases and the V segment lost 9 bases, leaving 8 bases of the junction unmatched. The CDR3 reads CASRRDRAAEAFF. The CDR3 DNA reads TGTGCCAGTCGCCGGGACAGGGCGGCTGAAGCTTTCTTT.

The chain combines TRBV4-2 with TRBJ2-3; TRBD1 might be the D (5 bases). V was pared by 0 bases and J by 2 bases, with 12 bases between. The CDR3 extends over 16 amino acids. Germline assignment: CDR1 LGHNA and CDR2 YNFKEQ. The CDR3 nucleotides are TGTGCCAGCAGCCAAGATCCGGCAGGGCCCACAGATACGCAGTATTTT. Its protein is CASSQDPAGPTDTQYF.

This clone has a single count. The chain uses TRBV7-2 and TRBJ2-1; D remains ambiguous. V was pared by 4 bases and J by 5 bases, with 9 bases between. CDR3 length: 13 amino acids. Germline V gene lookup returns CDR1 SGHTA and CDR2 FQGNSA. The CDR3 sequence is CASSSYVDNEQFF. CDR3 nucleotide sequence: TGTGCCAGCAGCTCCTACGTCGACAATGAGCAGTTCTTC. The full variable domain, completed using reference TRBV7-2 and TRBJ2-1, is GAGVSQSPSNKVTEKGKDVELRCDPISGHTALYWYRQSLGQGLEFLIYFQGNSAPDKSGLPSDRFSAERTGGSVSTLTIQRTQQEDSAVYLCASSSYVDNEQFFGPGTRLTVL.

DNA for the CDR3: TGTGCCAGCAGTCGACAGGCGGGCACTGAAGCTTTCTTT. Its translation is CASSRQAGTEAFF. V gene TRBV6-5 combines with J gene TRBJ1-1; D is possibly TRBD1 (6 bases). This CDR3 has 13 amino acids. The V and J ends lost 5 bases and 4 bases respectively, with 11 bases between them. Germline V gene data show CDR1 as MNHEY and CDR2 as SVGAGI.